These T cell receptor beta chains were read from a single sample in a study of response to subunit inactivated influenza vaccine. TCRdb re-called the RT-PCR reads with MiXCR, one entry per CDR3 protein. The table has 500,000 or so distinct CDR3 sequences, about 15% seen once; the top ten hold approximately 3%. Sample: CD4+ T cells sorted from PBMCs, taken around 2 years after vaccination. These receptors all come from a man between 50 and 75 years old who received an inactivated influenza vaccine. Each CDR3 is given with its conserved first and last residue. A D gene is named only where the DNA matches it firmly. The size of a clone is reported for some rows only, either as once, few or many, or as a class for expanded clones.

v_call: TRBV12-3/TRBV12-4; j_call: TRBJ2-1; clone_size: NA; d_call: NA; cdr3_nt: TGTGCCAGCAGTTTATTATTAGTTTTCAATGAGCAGTTCTTC; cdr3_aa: CASSLLLVFNEQFF
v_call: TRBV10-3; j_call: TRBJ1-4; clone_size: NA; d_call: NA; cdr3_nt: TGTGCCATCAGTGATTCGGGAGCCAAACTGTTTTTT; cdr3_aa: CAISDSGAKLFF
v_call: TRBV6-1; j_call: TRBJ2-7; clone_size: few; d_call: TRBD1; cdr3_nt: TGTGCCAGCAATAACAGGGGGCATTCCGAGCAGTACTTC; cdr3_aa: CASNNRGHSEQYF
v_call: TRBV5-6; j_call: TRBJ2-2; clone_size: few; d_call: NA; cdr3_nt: TGTGCCAGCAGCGGGGGGGCGTACGCCGGGGAGCTGTTTTTT; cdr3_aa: CASSGGAYAGELFF
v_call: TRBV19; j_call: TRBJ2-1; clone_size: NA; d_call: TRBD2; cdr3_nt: TGTGCCAGTAGTACATCGGGACTAGCCGGTGAGCAGTTCTTC; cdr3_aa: CASSTSGLAGEQFF
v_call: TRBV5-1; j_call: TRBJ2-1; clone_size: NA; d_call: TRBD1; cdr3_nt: TGCGCCAGCCGCTCGATGACAGGGGTCTCCAATGAGCAGTTCTTC; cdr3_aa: CASRSMTGVSNEQFF
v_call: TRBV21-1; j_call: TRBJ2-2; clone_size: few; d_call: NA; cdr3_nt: TGTGCCAGCAGCCCCCAGGGGGGAAGAACCAACACCGGGGAGCTGTTTTTT; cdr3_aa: CASSPQGGRTNTGELFF
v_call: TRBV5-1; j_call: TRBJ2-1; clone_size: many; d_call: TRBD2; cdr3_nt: TGCGCCAGCAGCGAGACTAGCGGGAGGGCCTATGAGCAGTTCTTC; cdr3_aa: CASSETSGRAYEQFF
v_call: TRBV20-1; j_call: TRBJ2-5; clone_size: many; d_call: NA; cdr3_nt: TGCAGTGCCCAGGAAGCGGGTGTAGAGACCCAGTACTTC; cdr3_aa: CSAQEAGVETQYF
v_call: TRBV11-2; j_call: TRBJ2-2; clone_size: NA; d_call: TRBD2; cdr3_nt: TGTGCCAGCAGCTCCATTCGACTAGCGGGGGGAACGAACACCGGGGAGCTGTTTTTT; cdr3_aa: CASSSIRLAGGTNTGELFF
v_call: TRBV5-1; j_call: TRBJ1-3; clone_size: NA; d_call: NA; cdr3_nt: TGCGCCAGCAGCTTGACAAACCTTGGGAACACCATATATTTT; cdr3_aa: CASSLTNLGNTIYF
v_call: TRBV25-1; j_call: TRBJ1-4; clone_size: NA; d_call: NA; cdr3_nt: TGTGCCAGCAGTGGGGGGGGAGCAACTAATGAAAAACTGTTTTTT; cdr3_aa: CASSGGGATNEKLFF
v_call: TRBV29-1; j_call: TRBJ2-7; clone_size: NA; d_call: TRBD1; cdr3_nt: TGCAGCGTAGCCGGGACAGCCGAGTTAGACTACGAGCAGTACTTC; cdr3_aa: CSVAGTAELDYEQYF
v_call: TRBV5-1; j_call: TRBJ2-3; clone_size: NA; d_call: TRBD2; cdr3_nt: TGCGCCAGCAGCTTGCCGCGGGCTAGCGGACCAGATACGCAGTATTTT; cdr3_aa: CASSLPRASGPDTQYF
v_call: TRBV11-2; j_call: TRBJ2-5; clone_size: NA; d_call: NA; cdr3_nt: TGTGCCAGCAGCCCAAATACCAGATCTGGAGAGACCCAGTACTTC; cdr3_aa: CASSPNTRSGETQYF
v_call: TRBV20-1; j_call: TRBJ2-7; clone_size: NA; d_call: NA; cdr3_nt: TGCAGTGCCCCCGGGGGTGCCGAGCAGTACTTC; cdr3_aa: CSAPGGAEQYF
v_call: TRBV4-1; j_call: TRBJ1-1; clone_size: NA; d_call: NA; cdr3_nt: TGCGCCAGCAGCCAAACGCCAGGTCTTAACACTGAAGCTTTCTTT; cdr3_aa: CASSQTPGLNTEAFF
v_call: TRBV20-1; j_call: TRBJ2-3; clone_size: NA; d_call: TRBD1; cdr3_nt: TGCAGTGCAAAGCATCTTCCGGGACAGGGAAGAGATACGCAGTATTTT; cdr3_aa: CSAKHLPGQGRDTQYF
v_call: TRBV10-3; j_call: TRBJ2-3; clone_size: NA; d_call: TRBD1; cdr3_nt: TGTGCCATCAGTGTAGGGGGCCTCTTAAAAATTACAGATACGCAGTATTTT; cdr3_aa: CAISVGGLLKITDTQYF
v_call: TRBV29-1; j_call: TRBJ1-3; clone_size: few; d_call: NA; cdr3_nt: TGCAGCGCCGGCGACGGCTCTGGAAACACCATATATTTT; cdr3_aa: CSAGDGSGNTIYF
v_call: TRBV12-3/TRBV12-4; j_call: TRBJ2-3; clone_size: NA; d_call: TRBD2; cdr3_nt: TGTGCCAGCAGTTTAGCAACGGGACTACTAAATACGCAGTATTTT; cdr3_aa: CASSLATGLLNTQYF
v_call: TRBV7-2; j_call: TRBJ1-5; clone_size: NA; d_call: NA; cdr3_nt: TGTGCCAGCAGCACCGGGACGGCCAATCAGCCCCAGCATTTT; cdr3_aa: CASSTGTANQPQHF
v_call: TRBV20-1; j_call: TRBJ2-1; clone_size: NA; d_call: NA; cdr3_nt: TGCAGTGCTAGAGATACCGGGGGCAATGAGCAGTTCTTC; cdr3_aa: CSARDTGGNEQFF